This T cell receptor (beta chain) derives from a study of cytomegalovirus exposure and HLA in healthy donors. This clone was observed a handful of times. Primers included in the PCR were 60 Vbeta and 13 Jbeta primers. Sequencing used immunoSEQ multiplex PCR; TCRdb keeps in-frame clones, though not all of them. The sample records more than 95,000 clones, 60% to 85% being singletons. V shed 8 bases, J shed 2 bases, and the junction held 5 bases outside the gene matches. Germline V gene lookup returns CDR1 LNHDA and CDR2 SQIVND (reference sequence). CDR3 size: 13 residues. The J gene is TRBJ2-7, the V gene TRBV19; 8 bases align to TRBD1. Sequencing was done on a sample of PBMCs. This receptor was identified in a female donor in good health and CMV-seronegative. The CDR3 spells CASGQGQAYEQYF. CDR3 in DNA: TGTGCCAGTGGTCAGGGACAGGCCTACGAGCAGTACTTC.